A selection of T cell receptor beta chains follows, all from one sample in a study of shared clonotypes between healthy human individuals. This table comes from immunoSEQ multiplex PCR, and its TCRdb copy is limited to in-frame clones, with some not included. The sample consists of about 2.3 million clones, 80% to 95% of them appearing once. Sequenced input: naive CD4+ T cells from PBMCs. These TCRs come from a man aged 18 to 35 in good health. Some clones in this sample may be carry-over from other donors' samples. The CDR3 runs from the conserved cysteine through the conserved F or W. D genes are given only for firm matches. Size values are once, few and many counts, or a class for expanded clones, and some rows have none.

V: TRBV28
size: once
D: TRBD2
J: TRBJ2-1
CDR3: CASSLSGTSGMKQFF
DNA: TGTGCCAGCAGTTTATCAGGGACTAGCGGGATGAAGCAGTTCTTC

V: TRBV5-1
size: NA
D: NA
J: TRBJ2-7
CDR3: CASSLAGEAPRSYEQYF
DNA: TGCGCCAGCAGCTTGGCCGGCGAGGCCCCGCGATCCTACGAGCAGTACTTC

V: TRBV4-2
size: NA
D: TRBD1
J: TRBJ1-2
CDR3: CASSQEWTGNRGYTF
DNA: TGTGCCAGCAGCCAAGAATGGACAGGGAATAGAGGCTACACCTTC

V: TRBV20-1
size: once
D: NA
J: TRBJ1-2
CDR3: CSASDPGYTF
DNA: TGCAGTGCTAGTGACCCTGGCTACACCTTC

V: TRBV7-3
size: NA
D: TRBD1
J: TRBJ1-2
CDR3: CASSNDRGDGYTF
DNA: TGTGCCAGCAGCAACGACAGGGGCGACGGCTACACCTTC

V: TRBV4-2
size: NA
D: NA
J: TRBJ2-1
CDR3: CASSHVTGVRNEQFF
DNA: TGTGCCAGCAGCCACGTAACGGGAGTCCGAAATGAGCAGTTCTTC

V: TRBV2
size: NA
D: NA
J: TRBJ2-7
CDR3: CASSPTPYEQYF
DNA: TGTGCCAGCAGTCCCACACCTTACGAGCAGTACTTC

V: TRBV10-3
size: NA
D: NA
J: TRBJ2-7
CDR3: CAIRAGLSYEQYF
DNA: TGTGCCATCAGAGCCGGGCTAAGCTACGAGCAGTACTTC

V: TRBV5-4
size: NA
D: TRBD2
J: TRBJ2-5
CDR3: CASSQAGTRGPQETQYF
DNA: TGTGCCAGCAGCCAGGCCGGGACTAGGGGACCCCAAGAGACCCAGTACTTC

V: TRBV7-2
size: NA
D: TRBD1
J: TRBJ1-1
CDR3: CASSPLTGGTEAFF
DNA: TGTGCCAGCAGCCCATTGACAGGGGGCACTGAAGCTTTCTTT

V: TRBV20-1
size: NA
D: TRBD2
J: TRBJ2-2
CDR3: CSTRGAGELFF
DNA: TGCAGTACGCGGGGGGCCGGGGAGCTGTTTTTT

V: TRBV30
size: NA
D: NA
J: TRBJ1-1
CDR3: CAWSVNSLNTEAFF
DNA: TGTGCCTGGAGTGTAAATTCCCTGAACACTGAAGCTTTCTTT

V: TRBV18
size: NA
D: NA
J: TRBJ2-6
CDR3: CATTPWSRSSGANVLTF
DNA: TGTGCCACTACACCTTGGTCGAGGAGCTCTGGGGCCAACGTCCTGACTTTC

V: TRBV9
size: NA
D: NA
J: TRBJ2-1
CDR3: CASSALRGGAEQFF
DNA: TGTGCCAGCAGCGCCCTTCGAGGGGGAGCTGAGCAGTTCTTC

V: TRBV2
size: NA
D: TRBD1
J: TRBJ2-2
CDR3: CASSHKQGAATGELFF
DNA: TGTGCCAGCAGCCATAAACAGGGGGCTGCGACCGGGGAGCTGTTTTTT

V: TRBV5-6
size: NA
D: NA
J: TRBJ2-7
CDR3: CASSLVKGYEQYF
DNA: TGTGCCAGCAGCTTGGTGAAGGGGTACGAGCAGTACTTC

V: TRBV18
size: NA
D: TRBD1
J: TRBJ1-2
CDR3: CASLSGTGGPGYTF
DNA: TGTGCCAGCCTAAGCGGGACAGGGGGACCTGGCTACACCTTC

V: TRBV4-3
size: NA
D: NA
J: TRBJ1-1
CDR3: CASSQPLMGTEAFF
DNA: TGCGCCAGCAGCCAACCACTAATGGGCACTGAAGCTTTCTTT

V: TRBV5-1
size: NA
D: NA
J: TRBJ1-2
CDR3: CASSPNLRSRGYTF
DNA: TGCGCCAGCAGCCCTAATCTCAGGAGCCGTGGCTACACCTTC

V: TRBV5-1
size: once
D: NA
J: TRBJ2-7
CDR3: CASSRTGNSYEQYF
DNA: TGCGCCAGCAGCCGAACAGGAAACTCCTACGAGCAGTACTTC

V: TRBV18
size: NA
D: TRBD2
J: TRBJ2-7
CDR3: CASSPGLAGSGGEQYF
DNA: TGTGCCAGCTCACCCGGTCTAGCGGGGAGTGGGGGCGAGCAGTACTTC

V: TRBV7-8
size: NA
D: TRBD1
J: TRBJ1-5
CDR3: CASSDGTGVGQPQHF
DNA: TGTGCCAGCAGCGACGGGACAGGGGTAGGTCAGCCCCAGCATTTT

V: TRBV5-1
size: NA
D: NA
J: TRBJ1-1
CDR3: CASSLGAMDTEAFF
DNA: TGCGCCAGCAGCTTGGGGGCCATGGACACTGAAGCTTTCTTT

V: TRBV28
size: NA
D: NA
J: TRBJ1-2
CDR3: CASSGGYGYTF
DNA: TGTGCCAGCAGTGGCGGGTACGGCTACACCTTC

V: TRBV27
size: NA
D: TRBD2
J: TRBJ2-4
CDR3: CASSRSPGLAGEAKNIQYF
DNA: TGTGCCAGCAGTAGGTCCCCTGGACTAGCGGGAGAAGCGAAAAACATTCAGTACTTC

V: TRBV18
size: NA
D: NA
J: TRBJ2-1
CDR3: CASSQSRVPYNEQFF
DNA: TGTGCCAGCTCACAGAGCAGAGTTCCTTACAATGAGCAGTTCTTC

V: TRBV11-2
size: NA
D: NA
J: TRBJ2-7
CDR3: CASSLERGHLYEQYF
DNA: TGTGCCAGCAGCTTAGAGAGGGGCCACCTTTACGAGCAGTACTTC

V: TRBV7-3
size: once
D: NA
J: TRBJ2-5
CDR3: CASSLRTHEAQYF
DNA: TGTGCCAGCAGCTTAAGGACCCACGAGGCCCAGTACTTC

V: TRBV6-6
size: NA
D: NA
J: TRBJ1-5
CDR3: CASSYSSSDSNQPQHF
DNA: TGTGCCAGCAGTTACTCGAGTTCAGACAGCAATCAGCCCCAGCATTTT

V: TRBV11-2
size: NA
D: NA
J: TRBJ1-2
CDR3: CASSLGVANYGYTF
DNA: TGTGCCAGCAGCTTGGGGGTGGCTAACTATGGCTACACCTTC

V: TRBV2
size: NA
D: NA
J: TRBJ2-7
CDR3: CASSQTATRYEQYF
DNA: TGTGCCAGCAGCCAGACCGCCACCAGATACGAGCAGTACTTC

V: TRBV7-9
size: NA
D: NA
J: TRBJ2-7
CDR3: CASSLAPGLPHF
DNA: TGTGCCAGCAGCTTAGCGCCGGGACTCCCGCACTTC

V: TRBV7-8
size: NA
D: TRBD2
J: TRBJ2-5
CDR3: CASTYGLAGGQGETQYF
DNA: TGTGCCAGCACCTATGGACTAGCGGGAGGCCAGGGAGAGACCCAGTACTTC

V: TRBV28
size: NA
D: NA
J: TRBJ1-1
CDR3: CAIKGWNTEAFF
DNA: TGTGCCATCAAAGGGTGGAACACTGAAGCTTTCTTT

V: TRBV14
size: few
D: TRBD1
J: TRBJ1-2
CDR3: CASSPSIGTGRREDGYTF
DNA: TGTGCCAGCAGCCCCAGTATCGGGACAGGGCGGAGGGAGGATGGCTACACCTTC

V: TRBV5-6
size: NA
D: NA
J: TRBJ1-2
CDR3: CASSFGGLAYGYTF
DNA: TGTGCCAGCAGCTTTGGGGGCTTGGCCTATGGCTACACCTTC

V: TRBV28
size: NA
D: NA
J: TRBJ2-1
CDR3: CASSSVGADEQFF
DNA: TGTGCCAGCAGTTCCGTGGGGGCGGATGAGCAGTTCTTC

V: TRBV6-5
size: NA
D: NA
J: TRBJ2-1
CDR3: CASRNAGGSYNEQFF
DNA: TGTGCCAGCAGGAACGCAGGGGGGTCCTACAATGAGCAGTTCTTC

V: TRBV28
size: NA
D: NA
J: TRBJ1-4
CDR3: CASSFRGREKLFF
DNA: TGTGCCAGCAGTTTTCGAGGTCGTGAAAAACTGTTTTTT

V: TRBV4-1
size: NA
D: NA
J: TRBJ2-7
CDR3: CASSQDYAGGNAYEQYF
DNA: TGCGCCAGCAGCCAAGATTATGCAGGGGGGAACGCCTACGAGCAGTACTTC

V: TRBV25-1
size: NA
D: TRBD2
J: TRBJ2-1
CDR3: CASSGEGAIYNEQFF
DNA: TGTGCCAGCAGTGGGGAGGGAGCCATATACAATGAGCAGTTCTTC

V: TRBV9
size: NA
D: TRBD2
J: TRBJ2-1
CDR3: CASSALAGAGGYNEQFF
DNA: TGTGCCAGCAGCGCCCTAGCGGGGGCGGGAGGCTACAATGAGCAGTTCTTC

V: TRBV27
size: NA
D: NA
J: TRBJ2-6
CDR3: CASSPQGNGANVLTF
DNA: TGTGCCAGCAGTCCGCAGGGTAACGGGGCCAACGTCCTGACTTTC

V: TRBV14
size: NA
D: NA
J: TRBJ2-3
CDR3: CASSLRDTDTQYF
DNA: TGTGCCAGCAGCTTACGGGACACAGATACGCAGTATTTT

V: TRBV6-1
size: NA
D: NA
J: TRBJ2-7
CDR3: CASSPRTASYEQYF
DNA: TGTGCCAGCAGTCCCAGGACAGCCTCCTACGAGCAGTACTTC

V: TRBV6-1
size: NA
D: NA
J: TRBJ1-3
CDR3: CASSMIANTIYF
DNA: TGTGCCAGCAGCATGATTGCTAACACCATATATTTT

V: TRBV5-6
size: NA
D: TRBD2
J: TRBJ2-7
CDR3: CASSLAGSGKSYEQYF
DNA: TGTGCCAGCAGCTTGGCGGGAAGCGGGAAGTCCTACGAGCAGTACTTC

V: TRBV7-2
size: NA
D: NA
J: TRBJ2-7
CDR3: CASSSGTDSYEQYF
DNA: TGTGCCAGCAGTTCCGGGACGGACTCCTACGAGCAGTACTTC

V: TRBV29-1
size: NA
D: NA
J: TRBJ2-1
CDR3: CSVGFLLLGNEQFF
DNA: TGCAGCGTTGGGTTTCTTCTTTTGGGGAATGAGCAGTTCTTC